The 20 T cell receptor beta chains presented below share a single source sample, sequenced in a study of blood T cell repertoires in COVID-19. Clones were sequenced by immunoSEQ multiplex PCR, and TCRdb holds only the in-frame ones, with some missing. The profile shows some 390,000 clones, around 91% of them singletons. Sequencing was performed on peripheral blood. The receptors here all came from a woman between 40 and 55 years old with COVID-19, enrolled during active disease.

The CDR3 loop reads CASSRSTGTGELFF. The DNA of the CDR3 is TGCGCCAGCAGCCGAAGTACAGGGACCGGGGAGCTGTTTTTT. The chain carries TRBV4-3 and TRBJ2-2; possible D gene TRBD1, 6 bases. Looked up from germline, CDR1 is LGHNA and CDR2 is YSLEER. V gave up 4 bases and J gave up 5 bases, with 11 bases separating them. CDR3 length: 14 amino acids.

For the CDR3, the DNA is TGTGCCAGCAGCCCTAGGGGCCTGGGCCAGGGGACTGAAGCTTTCTTT. Its translation: CASSPRGLGQGTEAFF. The genes are TRBV7-2 and TRBJ1-1; maybe TRBD1 (6 bases). Between the trimmed V and J ends, which lost 5 bases and 5 bases, there was a span of 21 bases. The CDR3 has 16 amino acids. Germline V lookup: CDR1 SGHTA, CDR2 FQGNSA.

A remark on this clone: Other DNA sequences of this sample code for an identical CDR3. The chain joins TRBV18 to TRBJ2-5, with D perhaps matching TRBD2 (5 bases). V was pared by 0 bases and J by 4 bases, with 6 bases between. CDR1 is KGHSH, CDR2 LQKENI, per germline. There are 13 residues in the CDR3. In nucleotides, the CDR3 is TGTGCCAGCTCACCACCCGGAGGAGAGACCCAGTACTTC. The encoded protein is CASSPPGGETQYF.

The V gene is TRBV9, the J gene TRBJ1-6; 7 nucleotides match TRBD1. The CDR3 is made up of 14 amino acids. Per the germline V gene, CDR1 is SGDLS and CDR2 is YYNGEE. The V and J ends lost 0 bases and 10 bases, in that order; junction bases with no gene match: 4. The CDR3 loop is CASSVETGQSPLHF. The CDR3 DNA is TGTGCCAGCAGCGTAGAGACAGGGCAATCACCCCTCCACTTT.

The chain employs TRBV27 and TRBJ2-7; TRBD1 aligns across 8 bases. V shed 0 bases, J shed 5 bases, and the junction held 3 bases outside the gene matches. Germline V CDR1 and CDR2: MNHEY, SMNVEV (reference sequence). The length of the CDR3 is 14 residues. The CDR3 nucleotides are TGTGCCAGCAGTTTATCCAGGGGGCCCGACGAGCAGTACTTC. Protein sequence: CASSLSRGPDEQYF.

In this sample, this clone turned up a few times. The CDR3 DNA reads TGTGCCAGCAGCTCGTTGACAGGGGTAGGGGAGACCCAGTACTTC. It codes for CASSSLTGVGETQYF. The rearrangement joins TRBV7-9 to TRBJ2-5; 8 bases match TRBD1. CDR1 SEHNR and CDR2 FQNEAQ come from the germline V gene (reference sequence). This CDR3 has 15 amino acids. V lost 4 bases, J lost 5 bases, and 9 bases stayed unmatched.

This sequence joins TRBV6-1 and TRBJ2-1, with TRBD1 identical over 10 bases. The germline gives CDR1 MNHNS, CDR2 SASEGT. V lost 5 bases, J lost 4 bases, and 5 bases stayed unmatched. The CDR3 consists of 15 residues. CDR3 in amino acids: CASSSGQGVYNEQFF. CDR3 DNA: TGTGCCAGCAGTTCCGGACAGGGGGTGTACAATGAGCAGTTCTTC.

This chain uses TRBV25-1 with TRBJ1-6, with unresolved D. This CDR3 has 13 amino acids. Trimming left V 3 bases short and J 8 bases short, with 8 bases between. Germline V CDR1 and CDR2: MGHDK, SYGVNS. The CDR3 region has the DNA TGTGCCAGCAGTGACCCTATGGATTCACCCCTCCACTTT. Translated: CASSDPMDSPLHF.

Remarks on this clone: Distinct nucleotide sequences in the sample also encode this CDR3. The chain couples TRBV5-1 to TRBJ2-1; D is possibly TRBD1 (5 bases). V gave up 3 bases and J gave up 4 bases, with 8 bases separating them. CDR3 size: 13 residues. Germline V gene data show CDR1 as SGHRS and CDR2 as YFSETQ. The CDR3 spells CASSSDTYNEQFF. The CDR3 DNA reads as TGCGCCAGCAGCTCGGACACATACAATGAGCAGTTCTTC.

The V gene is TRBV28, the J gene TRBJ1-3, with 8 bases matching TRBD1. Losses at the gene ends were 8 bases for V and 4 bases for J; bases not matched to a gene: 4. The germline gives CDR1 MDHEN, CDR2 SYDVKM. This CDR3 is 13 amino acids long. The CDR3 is CASYRGEGNTIYF. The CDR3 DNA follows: TGTGCCAGCTACAGGGGGGAAGGAAACACCATATATTTT.

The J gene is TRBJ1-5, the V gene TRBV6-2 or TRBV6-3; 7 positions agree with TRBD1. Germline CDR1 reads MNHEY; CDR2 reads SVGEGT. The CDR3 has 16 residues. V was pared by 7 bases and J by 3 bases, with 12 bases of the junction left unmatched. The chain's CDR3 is CASIPGGGAPNQPQHF. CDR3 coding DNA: TGTGCCAGCATCCCAGGGGGGGGCGCCCCCAATCAGCCCCAGCATTTT.

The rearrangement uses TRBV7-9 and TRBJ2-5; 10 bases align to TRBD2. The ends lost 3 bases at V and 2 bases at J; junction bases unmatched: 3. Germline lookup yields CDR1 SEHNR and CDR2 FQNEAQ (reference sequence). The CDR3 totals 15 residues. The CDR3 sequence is CASSFSAGGQETQYF. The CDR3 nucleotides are TGTGCCAGCAGCTTCTCAGCGGGGGGGCAAGAGACCCAGTACTTC. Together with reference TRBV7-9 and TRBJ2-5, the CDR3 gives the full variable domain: DTGVSQNPRHKITKRGQNVTFRCDPISEHNRLYWYRQTLGQGPEFLTYFQNEAQLEKSRLLSDRFSAERPKGSFSTLEIQRTEQGDSAMYLCASSFSAGGQETQYFGPGTRLLVL.

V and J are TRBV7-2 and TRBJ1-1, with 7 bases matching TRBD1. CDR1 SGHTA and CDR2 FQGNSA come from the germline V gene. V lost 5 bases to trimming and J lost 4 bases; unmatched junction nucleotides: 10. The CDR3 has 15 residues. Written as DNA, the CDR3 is TGTGCCAGCAGCCCCCGCCGGGCAGGGGGCACTGAAGCTTTCTTT. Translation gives CASSPRRAGGTEAFF.

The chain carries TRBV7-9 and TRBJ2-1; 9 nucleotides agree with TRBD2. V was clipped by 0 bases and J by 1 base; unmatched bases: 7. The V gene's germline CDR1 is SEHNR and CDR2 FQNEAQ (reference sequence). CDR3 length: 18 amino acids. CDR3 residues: CASSLAGLAGVSYNEQFF. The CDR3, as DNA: TGTGCCAGCAGCTTAGCTGGGTTAGCGGGAGTATCCTACAATGAGCAGTTCTTC.

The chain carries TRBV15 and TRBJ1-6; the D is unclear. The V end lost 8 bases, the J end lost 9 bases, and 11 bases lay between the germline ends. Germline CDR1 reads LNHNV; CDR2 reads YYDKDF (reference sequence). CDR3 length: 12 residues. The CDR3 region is CATEEAGSPLHF. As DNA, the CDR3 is TGTGCCACCGAAGAGGCTGGTTCACCCCTCCACTTT.

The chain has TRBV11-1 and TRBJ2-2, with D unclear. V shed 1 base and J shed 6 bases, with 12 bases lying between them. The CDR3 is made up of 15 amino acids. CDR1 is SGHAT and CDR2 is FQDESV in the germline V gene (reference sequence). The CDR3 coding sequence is TGTGCCAGCAGCTTAGGCTGGGTCAGCGCCGGGGAGCTGTTTTTT. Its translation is CASSLGWVSAGELFF. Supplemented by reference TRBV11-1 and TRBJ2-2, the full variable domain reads EAEVAQSPRYKITEKSQAVAFWCDPISGHATLYWYRQILGQGPELLVQFQDESVVDDSQLPKDRFSAERLKGVDSTLKIQPAELGDSAMYLCASSLGWVSAGELFFGEGSRLTVL.

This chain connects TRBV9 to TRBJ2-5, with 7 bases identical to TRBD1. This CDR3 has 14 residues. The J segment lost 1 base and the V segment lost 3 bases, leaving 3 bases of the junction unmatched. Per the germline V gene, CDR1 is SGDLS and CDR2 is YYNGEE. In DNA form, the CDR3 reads TGTGCCAGCAGCGCCCGGGACAGCCAAGAGACCCAGTACTTC. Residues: CASSARDSQETQYF.

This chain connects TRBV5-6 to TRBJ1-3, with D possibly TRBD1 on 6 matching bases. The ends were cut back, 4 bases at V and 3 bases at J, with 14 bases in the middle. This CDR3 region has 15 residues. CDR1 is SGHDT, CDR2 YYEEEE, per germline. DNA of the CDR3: TGTGCCAGCAGCCCGGGGGGGCGAGATGGAAACACCATATATTTT. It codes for CASSPGGRDGNTIYF.

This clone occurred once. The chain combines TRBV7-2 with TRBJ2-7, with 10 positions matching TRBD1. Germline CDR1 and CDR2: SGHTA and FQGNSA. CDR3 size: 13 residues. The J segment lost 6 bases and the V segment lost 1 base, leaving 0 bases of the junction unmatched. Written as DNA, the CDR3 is TGTGCCAGCAGCTTAGGGGACAGGGGCGAGCAGTACTTC. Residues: CASSLGDRGEQYF.

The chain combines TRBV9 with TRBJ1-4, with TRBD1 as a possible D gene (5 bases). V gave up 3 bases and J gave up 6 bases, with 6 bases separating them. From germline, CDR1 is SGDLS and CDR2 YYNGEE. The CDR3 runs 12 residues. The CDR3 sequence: CASSGGDEKLFF. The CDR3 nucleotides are TGTGCCAGCAGCGGGGGGGATGAAAAACTGTTTTTT.